This T cell receptor beta chain is from a study of blood T cell repertoires in COVID-19. Sequencing used immunoSEQ multiplex PCR; TCRdb keeps in-frame clones, though not all of them. In the table there are approximately 50,000 clones, roughly 80% of which are singletons. CDR1 is SEHNR, CDR2 FQNEAQ, per germline (reference sequence). This CDR3 is built from 14 residues. V lost 5 bases and J 0 bases, leaving 11 bases between the germline ends. The sample consisted of peripheral blood. The chain links TRBV7-9 to TRBJ2-7, with D uncertain. The TCR comes from a man between 70 and 80 years old with active COVID-19. The CDR3 DNA reads as TGTGCCAGCAGCGTTGACTTAGGCTCCTACGAGCAGTACTTC. Protein sequence: CASSVDLGSYEQYF.